The 30 T cell receptor beta chains presented below share a single source sample, sequenced in a study of shared clonotypes between healthy human individuals. Clones were sequenced by immunoSEQ multiplex PCR, and TCRdb holds only the in-frame ones, with some missing. This table has about 730,000 clones, about two thirds appearing once. The sequencing input was memory CD4+ T cells sorted from blood. Indicated subset: CD45RA-negative fraction. The receptors were gathered from a woman aged 30 to 39 in good health.

Points on this clone: A read error is possible here, since a much larger clone lies one base away. This chain uses TRBV7-2 with TRBJ2-3; D unresolved. The CDR3 contains 11 residues. CDR1 is SGHTA and CDR2 is FQGNSA in the germline V gene. V was trimmed by 6 bases and J by 2 bases, leaving 3 bases between them. The CDR3 sequence: CASRDTDTQYF. For the CDR3, the DNA is TGTGCCAGCAGGGACACAGATACGCAGTATTTT.

The chain employs TRBV15 and TRBJ2-3; D gene ambiguous. The CDR3 contains 13 residues. Germline CDR1 and CDR2: LNHNV and YYDKDF (reference sequence). The V and J ends lost 2 bases and 0 bases respectively, with 3 bases between them. CDR3 coding DNA: TGTGCCACCAGCAGACCTAGCACAGATACGCAGTATTTT. Protein product: CATSRPSTDTQYF.

Comment on this clone: The identical CDR3 is also encoded by other nucleotide sequences in the sample. The V and J genes are TRBV4-1 and TRBJ1-3; D not resolved. Germline CDR1 is MGHRA and CDR2 is YSYEKL. Trimming took 0 bases from V and 0 from J, leaving 6 bases between them. The CDR3 has 15 residues. The CDR3 coding sequence is TGCGCCAGCAGCCAAGATCTTGGCTCTGGAAACACCATATATTTT. This encodes CASSQDLGSGNTIYF.

The chain combines TRBV7-9 with TRBJ2-3, with TRBD1 as a possible D gene (5 bases). This CDR3 is 15 amino acids long. V dropped 8 bases and J dropped 2 bases, with 17 bases sitting between them. Germline-derived CDR1 and CDR2 are SEHNR and FQNEAQ (reference sequence). The CDR3 DNA is TGTGCCAGCTGCCCAGGGTTTCCGGACACAGATACGCAGTATTTT. It is translated as CASCPGFPDTDTQYF. Combining the CDR3 with reference TRBV7-9 and TRBJ2-3 gives the whole variable domain DTGVSQNPRHKITKRGQNVTFRCDPISEHNRLYWYRQTLGQGPEFLTYFQNEAQLEKSRLLSDRFSAERPKGSFSTLEIQRTEQGDSAMYLCASCPGFPDTDTQYFGPGTRLTVL.

This chain connects TRBV5-1 to TRBJ2-7, with no clear D. CDR1 is SGHRS, CDR2 YFSETQ, per germline. Trimming stripped 5 bases from V and 2 bases from J, with 20 bases between. CDR3 size: 16 residues. As DNA, the CDR3 is TGCGCCAGCAGACCCAGATCAGACACCAGACCCTACGAGCAGTACTTC. It specifies CASRPRSDTRPYEQYF.

This chain links TRBV2 with TRBJ2-5; D is ambiguous. The DNA end is more similar to TRBJ2-7, so the J call may be wrong. Germline V CDR1 and CDR2: SNHLY, FYNNEI. This CDR3 has 11 residues. This CDR3 is CASSSKYEQYF. CDR3 DNA sequence: TGTGCCAGCAGTTCAAAATACGAGCAGTACTTC.

This clone is a singleton in its sample. The same CDR3 arises from other DNA sequences in this sample as well. The chain links TRBV5-1 to TRBJ2-5; no clear D. Germline loops: CDR1 SGHRS, CDR2 YFSETQ. The ends were cut back, 0 bases at V and 5 bases at J, with 5 bases in the middle. The CDR3 runs 12 residues. CDR3 loop: CASSLAEETQYF. As DNA, the CDR3 is TGCGCCAGCAGCTTGGCAGAGGAGACCCAGTACTTC.

The chain is built from TRBV7-9 and TRBJ1-1; unclear D gene. Germline assignment: CDR1 SEHNR and CDR2 FQNEAQ (reference sequence). Trimming took 2 bases from V and 1 from J, leaving 8 bases between them. The CDR3 sequence is 14 residues long. The chain's CDR3 is CASSLLGGNTEAFF. In DNA form, the CDR3 reads TGTGCCAGCAGCTTACTAGGAGGGAACACTGAAGCTTTCTTT.

This clone occurred a few times. The rearrangement joins TRBV5-6 to TRBJ2-6; D assignment may be TRBD1 or TRBD2 (5 bases each). The CDR3 contains 16 residues. Germline CDR1 reads SGHDT; CDR2 reads YYEEEE. With 2 bases removed from V and 0 bases from J, the gap between germline ends came to 9 bases. The CDR3 sequence: CASSFRGLSGANVLTF. CDR3 DNA sequence: TGTGCCAGCAGCTTCCGGGGCCTCTCTGGGGCCAACGTCCTGACTTTC.

The chain joins TRBV14 to TRBJ2-7; D is unclear. The V gene lost 0 bases and the J gene lost 6 bases, with 9 bases spanning the gap. This CDR3 has 13 residues. The V gene's germline CDR1 is SGHDN and CDR2 FVKESK. DNA of the CDR3: TGTGCCAGCAGCCAAGATCGAAAGGGCGAGCAGTACTTC. The encoded protein is CASSQDRKGEQYF.

The chain uses TRBV14 and TRBJ2-6, with D uncertain. The CDR3 is 17 residues long. CDR1 is SGHDN, CDR2 FVKESK, per germline. Trimming stripped 1 base from V and 2 bases from J, with 12 bases between. CDR3 amino acids: CASSQAPGAAGANVLTF. The CDR3 bases are TGTGCCAGCAGCCAAGCGCCAGGAGCAGCTGGGGCCAACGTCCTGACTTTC.

This clone was observed a handful of times. V gene TRBV5-6 combines with J gene TRBJ2-6; 7 positions agree with TRBD1. Germline V gives CDR1 SGHDT, CDR2 YYEEEE. There are 16 residues in the CDR3. J lost 3 bases, V lost 3 bases, and 6 bases had no gene match. This chain's CDR3 is CASSYRGLSGANVLTF. The CDR3 nucleotides are TGTGCCAGCAGCTACAGGGGTTTGAGTGGGGCCAACGTCCTGACTTTC.

This clone was counted ten times or more. The DNA of the CDR3 is TGTGCCTGGAGTAACGGGGGCTACGAGCAGTACTTC. This sequence encodes CAWSNGGYEQYF. J is TRBJ2-7 and V is TRBV30; D perhaps matches TRBD2 (6 bases). The CDR3 sequence is 12 residues long. With 2 bases removed from V and 3 bases from J, the gap between germline ends came to 8 bases. CDR1 is GTSNPN, CDR2 SVGIG, per germline (reference sequence).

The genes are TRBV19 and TRBJ2-6; possibly TRBD1 for D (6 bases). V lost 5 bases, J lost 4 bases, and 21 bases lay in between. The V gene's germline CDR1 is LNHDA and CDR2 SQIVND (reference sequence). CDR3 length equals 18 residues. CDR3 DNA: TGTGCCAGTAGTGTGGGAAGATATACAGGGTCCGGGGCCAACGTCCTGACTTTC. Amino acids: CASSVGRYTGSGANVLTF.

The V gene is TRBV6-1, the J gene TRBJ2-7; D may be TRBD1 or TRBD2 (6 bases each). The CDR3 extends over 15 amino acids. Germline V lookup: CDR1 MNHNS, CDR2 SASEGT. The V end lost 5 bases, the J end lost 3 bases, and 17 bases lay between the germline ends. The CDR3 here is CASSSGTGAFYEQYF. The DNA of the CDR3 is TGTGCCAGCAGTTCCGGGACGGGGGCCTTCTACGAGCAGTACTTC.

The chain recombines TRBV30 with TRBJ2-5; D call uncertain. The DNA end is more similar to TRBJ2-7, so the J call may be wrong. This CDR3 is built from 12 residues. Germline CDR1 GTSNPN, CDR2 SVGIG (reference sequence). The CDR3 reads CAWEITSYEQYF. The DNA for the CDR3 is TGTGCCTGGGAGATAACAAGCTACGAGCAGTACTTC.

The chain recombines TRBV7-2 with TRBJ2-5; 13 bases are shared with TRBD2. The DNA matches TRBJ2-7 better at its end, which makes the J call doubtful. The CDR3 length is 13 residues. Germline V gives CDR1 SGHTA, CDR2 FQGNSA. The CDR3 loop reads CASGTSGIYEQYF. The CDR3 region has the DNA TGTGCCAGCGGGACTAGCGGGATATACGAGCAGTACTTC.

The chain couples TRBV28 to TRBJ1-3, with D possibly matching TRBD1 (5 bases). The V and J ends lost 2 bases and 4 bases respectively, with 9 bases between them. CDR3 size: 14 residues. Germline V gives CDR1 MDHEN, CDR2 SYDVKM. CDR3 DNA sequence: TGTGCCAGCAGTTTAGTGGGGCGCGGAAACACCATATATTTT. Translated: CASSLVGRGNTIYF.

The V and J genes are TRBV2 and TRBJ2-2; TRBD1 is a possible D gene (5 bases). Germline values: CDR1 SNHLY, CDR2 FYNNEI. CDR3 length: 15 amino acids. With 5 bases removed from V and 1 base from J, the gap between germline ends came to 11 bases. CDR3 coding DNA: TGTGCCAGCAGTCGGCGGCAGGGGAACACCGGGGAGCTGTTTTTT. This encodes CASSRRQGNTGELFF. The full variable domain, completed using reference TRBV2 and TRBJ2-2, is EPEVTQTPSHQVTQMGQEVILRCVPISNHLYFYWYRQILGQKVEFLVSFYNNEISEKSEIFDDQFSVERPDGSNFTLKIRSTKLEDSAMYFCASSRRQGNTGELFFGEGSRLTVL.

The chain employs TRBV7-9 and TRBJ2-3; D uncertain. This CDR3 has 14 residues. Germline CDR1 reads SEHNR; CDR2 reads FQNEAQ (reference sequence). Trimming removed 0 bases at V and 2 bases at J, with 6 bases between. The CDR3 nucleotides are TGTGCCAGCAGCTTAGCGAGACCCACAGATACGCAGTATTTT. Residues: CASSLARPTDTQYF.

This clone has just one count. V is TRBV7-6 and J is TRBJ1-1; possible D gene TRBD1, 5 bases. The CDR3 totals 14 residues. Trimming cost V 2 bases and J 0 bases, with 7 bases left between them. Germline V lookup: CDR1 SGHVS, CDR2 FNYEAQ. The CDR3 here is CASSLTGMNTEAFF. DNA of the CDR3: TGTGCCAGCAGCTTAACAGGCATGAACACTGAAGCTTTCTTT.

This chain uses TRBV28 with TRBJ1-2, with a tentative D call TRBD1 (5 bases). CDR3 length: 13 residues. With 6 bases removed from V and 9 bases from J, the gap between germline ends came to 17 bases. Germline values: CDR1 MDHEN, CDR2 SYDVKM. The CDR3 sequence: CASSMAGPTSYTF. The CDR3 DNA follows: TGTGCCAGCAGCATGGCGGGGCCTACTAGCTACACCTTC.

The sample holds one count of this clone. In nucleotides, the CDR3 is TGTGCCATCTCCGGGACGGTTGGCTCCTACGAGCAGTACTTC. This gives the protein CAISGTVGSYEQYF. The chain couples TRBV10-3 to TRBJ2-7; perhaps D is TRBD1 or TRBD2 (5 bases each). V gave up 8 bases and J gave up 0 bases, with 14 bases separating them. The CDR3 runs to 14 residues. CDR1 and CDR2 from the germline V gene are ENHRY and SYGVKD.

The chain joins TRBV5-6 to TRBJ2-3; no firm D call. Germline lookup yields CDR1 SGHDT and CDR2 YYEEEE. The V end was cut by 1 base, the J end by 1 base, with 4 bases between. This CDR3 region has 13 residues. The CDR3 reads CASSLLRTDTQYF. The CDR3 region has the DNA TGTGCCAGCAGCTTGTTGCGCACAGATACGCAGTATTTT.

V is TRBV11-3 and J is TRBJ2-7; a weak D match, TRBD2 (6 bases). Germline V CDR1 and CDR2: SGHNT, YENEEA. The CDR3 has 14 amino acids. V gave up 2 bases and J gave up 1 base, with 9 bases separating them. DNA for the CDR3: TGTGCCAGCAGCTTAACGCGGGAATCCTACGAGCAGTACTTC. Protein: CASSLTRESYEQYF.

In its sample, this clone was seen many times. The chain recombines TRBV5-5 with TRBJ1-2; D possibly corresponds to TRBD1 (5 bases). Germline values: CDR1 SGHKS, CDR2 YYEKEE (reference sequence). The CDR3 has 13 residues. The V end was cut by 5 bases, the J end by 1 base, with 9 bases between. The CDR3 DNA sequence: TGTGCCAGCAGTGGGGGATTTAACTATGGCTACACCTTC. Amino acids: CASSGGFNYGYTF.

V and J are TRBV6-4 and TRBJ2-7; D ambiguous. Trimming took 2 bases from V and 4 from J, leaving 24 bases between them. Germline loops: CDR1 MRHNA, CDR2 SNTAGT. CDR3 size: 18 residues. CDR3 sequence reads: CASSDPCQPVDPPYEQYF. CDR3 bases: TGTGCCAGCAGTGACCCCTGTCAACCCGTGGACCCCCCGTACGAGCAGTACTTC.

Only one count was recorded for this clone. The chain couples TRBV18 to TRBJ2-2; unclear D gene. The V gene's germline CDR1 is KGHSH and CDR2 LQKENI. The ends were cut back, 3 bases at V and 2 bases at J, with 10 bases in the middle. The CDR3 totals 15 residues. CDR3 bases: TGTGCCAGCTCACCTCAGCCTAGAAACACCGGGGAGCTGTTTTTT. This codes for CASSPQPRNTGELFF.

A few counts support this clone. The chain carries TRBV7-2 and TRBJ2-7; TRBD2 might be the D (6 bases). This CDR3 comprises 15 residues. V dropped 6 bases and J dropped 2 bases, with 17 bases sitting between them. Germline lookup yields CDR1 SGHTA and CDR2 FQGNSA. The CDR3 region has the DNA TGTGCCAGCAGTCCGGGAGCCCTCATCCCCTACGAGCAGTACTTC. Amino acids: CASSPGALIPYEQYF. Filled out from reference TRBV7-2 and TRBJ2-7, the complete variable domain reads GAGVSQSPSNKVTEKGKDVELRCDPISGHTALYWYRQSLGQGLEFLIYFQGNSAPDKSGLPSDRFSAERTGGSVSTLTIQRTQQEDSAVYLCASSPGALIPYEQYFGPGTRLTVT.

This clone was detected ten times or more. The V gene is TRBV19, the J gene TRBJ1-5; a weak D match, TRBD1 (5 bases). The length of the CDR3 is 12 residues. Germline loops: CDR1 LNHDA, CDR2 SQIVND (reference sequence). Trimming left V 6 bases short and J 7 bases short, with 10 bases between. CDR3 in amino acids: CASRSGRQPQHF. CDR3 DNA sequence: TGTGCCAGTAGGTCAGGGAGACAGCCCCAGCATTTT.